The 32 T cell receptor beta chains presented below share a single source sample, sequenced in a study of T cell repertoires in cytomegalovirus infection. TCRdb ran MiXCR on the reads and lists one entry per CDR3 protein. Of about 180,000 distinct CDR3 sequences listed, approximately 15% are singletons. Sequencing was carried out using PBMCs. Receptors originate from a human donor in good health (CMV status not recorded). Some clones in this sample may be carry-over from other donors' samples.

The V call is TRBV5-5, the J call TRBJ1-5; 7 bases align to TRBD1. The germline gives CDR1 SGHKS, CDR2 YYEKEE (reference sequence). This CDR3 comprises 14 residues. The J segment lost 1 base and the V segment lost 4 bases, leaving 2 bases of the junction unmatched. CDR3 nucleotides: TGTGCCAGCAGCGTACAGGGGAGCAATCAGCCCCAGCATTTT. As protein: CASSVQGSNQPQHF.

Many counts were recorded for this clonotype. The gene calls are TRBV6-2 or TRBV6-3 and TRBJ2-1, with D possibly matching TRBD1 (5 bases). Germline V gives CDR1 MNHEY, CDR2 SVGEGT. CDR3 length: 16 amino acids. V lost 0 bases and J 4 bases, leaving 13 bases between the germline ends. DNA for the CDR3: TGTGCCAGCAGTTACTCGATGGCAGGGTGGTACAATGAGCAGTTCTTC. Translated, it gives CASSYSMAGWYNEQFF.

The genes are TRBV28 and TRBJ2-1, with D unresolved. Between the trimmed V and J ends, which lost 7 bases and 2 bases, there was a span of 3 bases. This CDR3 is 11 amino acids long. Per germline, CDR1 MDHEN and CDR2 SYDVKM. The CDR3 region is CASKTYNEQFF. The CDR3 nucleotides read TGTGCCAGCAAAACCTACAATGAGCAGTTCTTC.

This clonotype was picked up many times. The chain joins TRBV6-2 or TRBV6-3 to TRBJ2-5; D is ambiguous. Germline V gene lookup returns CDR1 MNHEY and CDR2 SVGEGT. V dropped 5 bases and J dropped 3 bases, with 7 bases sitting between them. This CDR3 comprises 12 residues. The CDR3 sequence is CASSPGEETQYF. The CDR3 DNA is TGTGCCAGCAGTCCCGGTGAAGAGACCCAGTACTTC.

This clonotype has at least ten counts. The chain uses TRBV10-3 and TRBJ2-2, with D possibly matching TRBD2 (6 bases). CDR1 and CDR2 (germline): ENHRY, SYGVKD. Trimming removed 3 bases from V and 0 bases from J, with 14 bases in between. The CDR3 loop spans 17 amino acids. Written as DNA, the CDR3 is TGTGCCATCAGTGATTGGAGGGCAGATCCGAACACCGGGGAGCTGTTTTTT. Protein product: CAISDWRADPNTGELFF.

This clonotype was detected only a few times. The gene calls are TRBV12-5 and TRBJ2-1, with 8 nucleotides matching TRBD1. Germline loops: CDR1 LGHNT, CDR2 FRNRAP. V shed 4 bases, J shed 4 bases, and the junction held 12 bases outside the gene matches. The CDR3 has 17 amino acids. The CDR3 here is CASGSYPTGGFYNEQFF. The CDR3 DNA reads as TGTGCTAGTGGTTCCTACCCCACAGGGGGTTTTTACAATGAGCAGTTCTTC.

The chain combines TRBV20-1 with TRBJ2-1, with D perhaps TRBD2 (6 bases). Germline V lookup: CDR1 DFQATT, CDR2 SNEGSKA (reference sequence). The CDR3 consists of 14 residues. The CDR3 nucleotides are TGCAGCAATAATCGTGCGGGGTCCCAACTGGAGCAGTTCTTC. It yields the protein CSNNRAGSQLEQFF.

This clonotype showed up many times. CDR3 coding DNA: TGTGCCAGCAGTTACGGTTTCACCGGGGAGCTGTTTTTT. Its translation is CASSYGFTGELFF. The chain links TRBV6-1 to TRBJ2-2, with D unresolved. V was clipped by 5 bases and J by 4 bases, with 8 bases between them. This CDR3 is 13 amino acids long. Germline CDR1 is MNHNS and CDR2 is SASEGT.

Many counts were recorded for this clonotype. The genes are TRBV6-1 and TRBJ1-5; D remains ambiguous. The germline V gene encodes CDR1 MNHNS and CDR2 SASEGT. V shed 4 bases and J shed 8 bases, with 6 bases lying between them. This CDR3 has 11 amino acids. As DNA, the CDR3 is TGTGCCAGCAGTGCCGGGAAGCCCCAGCATTTT. Amino acids: CASSAGKPQHF.

A remark on this clonotype: A much larger clone is a single base away; this may be a read error. The rearrangement uses TRBV7-2 and TRBJ2-7; TRBD1 aligns across 9 bases. This CDR3 has 15 amino acids. Germline-derived CDR1 and CDR2 are SGHTA and FQGNSA. The V and J ends lost 5 bases and 0 bases, in that order; junction bases with no gene match: 5. DNA for the CDR3: TGTACCAGCAGCCGGACAGGGGCGATCTCCTACGAGCAGTACTTC. Translating it yields CTSSRTGAISYEQYF.

This clonotype has a handful of counts. The DNA of the CDR3 is TGTGCCAGCAGTTACGGTCTAGCGGGAGGTGAGCAGTACTTC. It codes for CASSYGLAGGEQYF. This rearrangement joins TRBV6-2 or TRBV6-3 to TRBJ2-7, with 11 bases matching TRBD2. This CDR3 is built from 14 residues. Germline V gene sequence: CDR1 MNHEY, CDR2 SVGEGT. V dropped 2 bases and J dropped 7; count of bases not matched to a gene: 4.

This clonotype came up a few times. V usage is TRBV13 and J usage is TRBJ2-6; perhaps TRBD2 as D (5 bases). Trimming removed 2 bases from V and 3 bases from J, with 8 bases in between. Germline values: CDR1 PRHDT, CDR2 FYEKMQ (reference sequence). The CDR3 covers 15 residues. CDR3 protein: CASSLRGFGANVLTF. CDR3 DNA: TGTGCCAGCAGCTTACGAGGGTTTGGGGCCAACGTCCTGACTTTC.

This clonotype has more than one count but fewer than ten. The chain links TRBV29-1 to TRBJ1-2; the D gene is possibly TRBD1 (5 bases). Germline-derived CDR1 and CDR2 are SQVTM and ANQGSEA. Between the trimmed V and J ends, which lost 5 bases and 10 bases, there was a span of 17 bases. The CDR3 extends over 12 amino acids. The CDR3 is CSVKGAPFDYTF. The CDR3 region has the DNA TGCAGCGTTAAAGGGGCGCCCTTCGACTACACCTTC.

V usage is TRBV6-2 or TRBV6-3 and J usage is TRBJ1-1; D is possibly TRBD1 (5 bases). The V end was cut by 8 bases, the J end by 7 bases, with 14 bases between. CDR3 length: 12 amino acids. Germline CDR1 and CDR2: MNHEY and SVGEGT. The CDR3 DNA reads as TGTGCCAGCGGATCATTCAGGGATGAAGCTTTCTTT. Residues: CASGSFRDEAFF.

The chain couples TRBV11-2 to TRBJ2-5, with TRBD2 matching 9 bases. Trimming cost V 1 base and J 6 bases; bases outside gene matches: 6. From germline, CDR1 is SGHAT and CDR2 FQNNGV. The CDR3 contains 15 residues. The CDR3 spells CASSLGASGIKTQYF. In DNA, the CDR3 is TGTGCCAGCAGCTTAGGAGCTAGCGGGATTAAGACCCAGTACTTC.

This clonotype was counted a few times. V and J are TRBV28 and TRBJ2-6; D may match TRBD1 or TRBD2 (5 bases each). The germline CDR1 and CDR2 sequences are MDHEN and SYDVKM. The CDR3 runs 16 residues. Between the trimmed V and J ends, which lost 5 bases and 0 bases, there was a span of 11 bases. In DNA form, the CDR3 reads TGTGCCAGCAGTCAAGGGACCCTCTCTGGGGCCAACGTCCTGACTTTC. Translation: CASSQGTLSGANVLTF.

This clonotype was detected ten times or more. For the CDR3, the DNA is TGTGCCAGCAGCCGCCAGACAGGGAGGGATGAAAAACTGTTTTTT. Translating gives CASSRQTGRDEKLFF. The chain couples TRBV7-2 to TRBJ1-4; 7 nucleotides agree with TRBD1. This CDR3 has 15 residues. Trimming at V came to 5 bases and at J to 6 bases, leaving 9 bases not matched to a gene. CDR1 is SGHTA and CDR2 is FQGNSA in the germline V gene.

This clonotype was seen ten or more times. The chain employs TRBV7-2 and TRBJ2-3; the match to TRBD1 covers 8 bases. Germline V gives CDR1 SGHTA, CDR2 FQGNSA. The CDR3 has 15 residues. Trimming at V came to 3 bases and at J to 3 bases, leaving 5 bases not matched to a gene. Here the CDR3 reads CASSLTGEVTDTQYF. The CDR3, as DNA: TGTGCCAGCAGCTTGACAGGGGAGGTGACAGATACGCAGTATTTT. The entire variable domain, with the rest obtained from reference TRBV7-2 and TRBJ2-3, is as follows: GAGVSQSPSNKVTEKGKDVELRCDPISGHTALYWYRQSLGQGLEFLIYFQGNSAPDKSGLPSDRFSAERTGGSVSTLTIQRTQQEDSAVYLCASSLTGEVTDTQYFGPGTRLTVL.

The sample holds a few counts of this clonotype. V usage is TRBV2 and J usage is TRBJ2-1; D is perhaps TRBD2 (6 bases). The CDR3 contains 14 residues. Germline V gives CDR1 SNHLY, CDR2 FYNNEI. V lost 4 bases and J 8 bases, leaving 15 bases between the germline ends. CDR3 DNA sequence: TGTGCCAGCAGTGGGAGGGTCGCCAGGGATGAGCAGTTCTTC. Translation: CASSGRVARDEQFF.

This clonotype was found a few times. The CDR3: CASRTDRGRNEQFF. CDR3 DNA: TGTGCCAGCAGAACGGACAGGGGGCGAAATGAGCAGTTCTTC. The chain couples TRBV6-2 or TRBV6-3 to TRBJ2-1, with 11 bases matching TRBD1. V shed 6 bases and J 7 bases; nucleotides not matched to a gene: 5. The V gene's germline CDR1 is MNHEY and CDR2 SVGEGT. The CDR3 spans 14 residues.

There are a few counts of this clonotype. V is TRBV7-9 and J is TRBJ2-3, with D tentatively TRBD2 (6 bases). V was clipped by 5 bases and J by 5 bases, with 14 bases between them. The CDR3 is 14 amino acids. Germline loops: CDR1 SEHNR, CDR2 FQNEAQ (reference sequence). CDR3 region: CASSELAELDTQYF. The CDR3 DNA reads as TGTGCCAGCAGCGAGTTAGCGGAGCTAGATACGCAGTATTTT.

The genes are TRBV28 and TRBJ1-2, with 7 bases aligning to TRBD1. This CDR3 is 14 amino acids long. The germline V gene has CDR1 MDHEN and CDR2 SYDVKM. Unmatched junction bases numbered 2, after V lost 2 bases and J lost 2 bases. The CDR3 DNA reads as TGTGCCAGCAGTTTAAAGACAGGGAACTATGGCTACACCTTC. It is translated as CASSLKTGNYGYTF.

The chain carries TRBV6-2 or TRBV6-3 and TRBJ2-2; D is unclear. CDR1 is MNHEY and CDR2 is SVGEGT in the germline V gene. V was cut by 7 bases and J by 0 bases, with 15 bases left in between. The CDR3 is 16 residues long. The CDR3 DNA follows: TGTGCCAGCATTCCGGACGAGTGGACGAACACCGGGGAGCTGTTTTTT. Protein sequence: CASIPDEWTNTGELFF.

This clonotype was observed a few times. The genes are TRBV29-1 and TRBJ2-2; possible D gene TRBD2, 5 bases. The CDR3 totals 14 residues. Germline values: CDR1 SQVTM, CDR2 ANQGSEA. V gave up 7 bases and J gave up 0 bases, with 12 bases separating them. DNA of the CDR3: TGCAGCGCACTGGGGAGAACGAACACCGGGGAGCTGTTTTTT. Encoded protein: CSALGRTNTGELFF.

This clonotype showed up many times. The chain couples TRBV27 to TRBJ1-3, with a tentative D call TRBD1 (5 bases). CDR1 and CDR2 from the germline V gene are MNHEY and SMNVEV (reference sequence). The CDR3 covers 12 residues. V lost 11 bases and J lost 0, with 8 bases in between. CDR3 region: CAAGISGNTIYF. The CDR3 DNA reads as TGTGCCGCAGGGATCTCTGGAAACACCATATATTTT.

The table lists this clonotype with many counts. The CDR3 here is CSARGYRGRGSNQPQHF. The CDR3 DNA is TGCAGTGCTAGAGGATACAGGGGGCGAGGGAGCAATCAGCCCCAGCATTTT. The chain has TRBV20-1 and TRBJ1-5, with 9 bases aligning to TRBD1. Germline loops: CDR1 DFQATT, CDR2 SNEGSKA (reference sequence). The J segment lost 1 base and the V segment lost 1 base, leaving 8 bases of the junction unmatched. CDR3 length equals 17 residues.

V gene TRBV29-1 combines with J gene TRBJ1-1; D call uncertain. Trimming cost V 4 bases and J 0 bases, with 9 bases left between them. The CDR3 contains 13 residues. Germline-derived CDR1 and CDR2 are SQVTM and ANQGSEA. The CDR3 DNA is TGCAGCGTTGTTGGCAGAATGAACACTGAAGCTTTCTTT. This translates into CSVVGRMNTEAFF. The variable domain in full, completed from reference TRBV29-1 and TRBJ1-1, reads SAVISQKPSRDICQRGTSLTIQCQVDSQVTMMFWYRQQPGQSLTLIATANQGSEATYESGFVIDKFPISRPNLTFSTLTVSNMSPEDSSIYLCSVVGRMNTEAFFGQGTRLTVV.

This clonotype was observed a single time. The gene calls are TRBV12-3 or TRBV12-4 and TRBJ2-3, with D unresolved. The CDR3 spans 12 residues. Trimming removed 8 bases at V and 2 bases at J, with 8 bases between. The CDR3 reads CASGPLTDTQYF. The CDR3 coding sequence is TGTGCCAGCGGACCCCTCACAGATACGCAGTATTTT.

This sequence joins TRBV29-1 and TRBJ2-3; 8 positions match TRBD1. This CDR3 has 11 residues. With V trimmed by 8 bases and J by 5 bases, 3 bases remained unmatched. In germline, CDR1 is SQVTM, CDR2 ANQGSEA. The DNA of the CDR3 is TGCAGCTTACAGGGGGGAGATACGCAGTATTTT. This gives the protein CSLQGGDTQYF.

With regard to this clonotype: A much larger clonotype is one base distant, so this may be a read error. This chain joins TRBV19 and TRBJ2-4; D possibly matches TRBD1 or TRBD2 (5 bases each). CDR1 and CDR2 (germline): LNHDA, SQIVND (reference sequence). There are 14 residues in the CDR3. The CDR3 bases are TGTGCCAGTACCCAAATAGGGGAGAAAAACATTCAGTGCTTC. This gives the protein CASTQIGEKNIQCF.

This clonotype was detected many times. The chain recombines TRBV7-6 with TRBJ2-7; D remains unclear. V was trimmed by 1 base and J by 0 bases, leaving 7 bases between them. The CDR3 loop spans 14 amino acids. CDR1 is SGHVS, CDR2 FNYEAQ, per germline. In DNA, the CDR3 is TGTGCCAGCAGCTTAGACATCCTCTCCTACGAGCAGTACTTC. This gives the protein CASSLDILSYEQYF.

This clonotype was seen many times. This sequence joins TRBV7-8 and TRBJ2-5; D ambiguous. This CDR3 spans 12 amino acids. Looked up from germline, CDR1 is SGHVS and CDR2 is FQNEAQ. Trimming left V 5 bases short and J 4 bases short, with 8 bases between. The CDR3 reads CASSQAGETQYF. DNA of the CDR3: TGTGCCAGCAGCCAGGCCGGAGAGACCCAGTACTTC. Combining the CDR3 with reference TRBV7-8 and TRBJ2-5 gives the whole variable domain GAGVSQSPRYKVAKRGQDVALRCDPISGHVSLFWYQQALGQGPEFLTYFQNEAQLDKSGLPSDRFFAERPEGSVSTLKIQRTQQEDSAVYLCASSQAGETQYFGPGTRLLVL.